Listed below are T cell receptor beta chains from one sample, sequenced in a study of blood T cells in healthy people across ages. TCRdb re-analysed the 5' RACE reads in MiXCR, keeping a single row per CDR3 protein. The top ten hold 7.7% of the sample, which has roughly 1,700,000 distinct CDR3 sequences, 25% to 30% seen once. The sample consisted of blood. The receptor source for this set is a woman aged 30 to 39 in good health. The CDR3 runs from the conserved cysteine through the conserved F or W. The order of the fields is J gene, D gene, V gene, clone size, CDR3 protein, CDR3 DNA. A D gene is named only where the DNA matches it firmly. Clone size is stated in some rows and not others, as once, few, many or a class when expanded.

j_gene: TRBJ2-2; d_gene: NA; v_gene: TRBV4-3; abundance: NA; CDR3aa: CASSQTSNTGELFF; CDR3nt: TGCGCCAGCAGCCAAACTTCTAACACCGGGGAGCTGTTTTTT
j_gene: TRBJ1-4; d_gene: NA; v_gene: TRBV2; abundance: NA; CDR3aa: CASRSAGLEKLFF; CDR3nt: TGTGCCAGCAGATCCGCCGGATTAGAAAAACTGTTTTTT
j_gene: TRBJ1-5; d_gene: NA; v_gene: TRBV3-1; abundance: NA; CDR3aa: CASSQGTESNQPQHF; CDR3nt: TGTGCCAGCAGCCAAGGGACCGAGAGCAATCAGCCCCAGCATTTT
j_gene: TRBJ2-7; d_gene: TRBD2; v_gene: TRBV20-1; abundance: NA; CDR3aa: CSARDEAGGPDFYEQYF; CDR3nt: TGCAGTGCTAGAGATGAAGCGGGAGGGCCTGATTTTTACGAGCAGTACTTC
j_gene: TRBJ1-1; d_gene: NA; v_gene: TRBV7-3; abundance: NA; CDR3aa: CASSAEVRTEAFF; CDR3nt: TGTGCCAGCAGCGCGGAGGTAAGGACTGAAGCTTTCTTT
j_gene: TRBJ1-4; d_gene: NA; v_gene: TRBV9; abundance: NA; CDR3aa: CASARESTNEKLFF; CDR3nt: TGTGCCAGCGCGAGGGAATCAACTAATGAAAAACTGTTTTTT
j_gene: TRBJ2-7; d_gene: TRBD1; v_gene: TRBV4-3; abundance: few; CDR3aa: CASSQAPGQNYEQYF; CDR3nt: TGCGCCAGCAGCCAAGCTCCGGGACAGAACTACGAGCAGTACTTC
j_gene: TRBJ2-4; d_gene: NA; v_gene: TRBV7-2; abundance: many; CDR3aa: CASSSWALGPTKNIQYF; CDR3nt: TGTGCCAGCAGCTCATGGGCACTGGGTCCGACCAAAAACATTCAGTACTTC
j_gene: TRBJ2-1; d_gene: TRBD2; v_gene: TRBV20-1; abundance: NA; CDR3aa: CSAPRTSGRNEQFF; CDR3nt: TGCAGTGCCCCTCGGACTAGCGGGAGGAATGAGCAGTTCTTC
j_gene: TRBJ2-7; d_gene: NA; v_gene: TRBV7-9; abundance: few; CDR3aa: CASSLSRQAPYEQYF; CDR3nt: TGTGCCAGCAGCTTATCCCGACAGGCACCCTACGAGCAGTACTTC